The clone carrying this TCR beta chain was seen repeatedly, ten times or more. Preparation of the TCRbeta library used unique molecular identifiers. TCRdb called the PCR reads again in MiXCR, with one record for every CDR3 protein. This sample has around 370,000 distinct CDR3 sequences, with approximately 10% found just once. Germline values: CDR1 SGHTA, CDR2 FQGNSA. The CDR3 covers 15 residues. J gave up 7 bases and V 2 bases, and 3 bases lay outside the gene matches. The sample originates from a study of T-cell reconstitution after alpha-beta-depleted transplantation in children. The sequence came from a human donor who donated a stem cell graft to a child with acute lymphoblastic leukemia. V gene TRBV7-2 combines with J gene TRBJ2-1, with 12 bases fitting TRBD2. The sample in question was PBMCs from the stem cell graft donor, obtained from the stem cell graft. The DNA for the CDR3 is TGTGCCAGCAGCTTAACTAGCGGGAGGATGAATGAGCAGTTCTTC. It yields the protein CASSLTSGRMNEQFF.